Listed here are 27 T cell receptor beta chains from one sample, sequenced in a study of blood T cell repertoires in COVID-19. The method was immunoSEQ multiplex PCR; TCRdb's version includes in-frame clones alone and lacks a portion of them. Here the sample spans about 99,000 clones, 84% being singletons. The source material was peripheral blood. The receptors derive from an older man with active or convalescent COVID-19.

This rearrangement joins TRBV10-3 to TRBJ2-1; 8 bases align to TRBD1. V trimming: 3 bases; J trimming: 5 bases; junction bases outside the gene matches: 9. Germline CDR1 reads ENHRY; CDR2 reads SYGVKD. This CDR3 comprises 16 residues. The CDR3 DNA sequence: TGTGCCATCAGTGAACCCGGACAGGGCCGGCACAATGAGCAGTTCTTC. Protein: CAISEPGQGRHNEQFF.

This chain links TRBV2 with TRBJ1-5; D unclear. Trimming removed 6 bases at V and 0 bases at J, with 12 bases between. From germline, CDR1 is SNHLY and CDR2 FYNNEI. There are 15 residues in the CDR3. CDR3 nucleotides: TGTGCCAGCAGGGGCCGTGGCTTTAGCAATCAGCCCCAGCATTTT. It yields the protein CASRGRGFSNQPQHF.

The chain links TRBV5-1 to TRBJ1-4; 8 bases agree with TRBD1. The V and J ends lost 2 bases and 2 bases, in that order; junction bases with no gene match: 5. Germline lookup yields CDR1 SGHRS and CDR2 YFSETQ. This CDR3 spans 16 amino acids. This chain's CDR3 is CASSFGQGATNEKLFF. As DNA, the CDR3 is TGCGCCAGCAGCTTCGGACAGGGTGCCACTAATGAAAAACTGTTTTTT.

This clone was seen once. The V gene is TRBV19, the J gene TRBJ1-1; TRBD1 agrees at 7 bases. Germline V CDR1 and CDR2: LNHDA, SQIVND (reference sequence). The CDR3 runs 15 residues. V shed 7 bases and J 1 base; nucleotides not matched to a gene: 9. The chain's CDR3 is CASTSPGQQNTEAFF. The CDR3 DNA sequence: TGTGCCAGTACCTCACCGGGACAGCAGAACACTGAAGCTTTCTTT. Complete variable domain (other parts from reference TRBV19 and TRBJ1-1): DGGITQSPKYLFRKEGQNVTLSCEQNLNHDAMYWYRQDPGQGLRLIYYSQIVNDFQKGDIAEGYSVSREKKESFPLTVTSAQKNPTAFYLCASTSPGQQNTEAFFGQGTRLTVV.

This chain uses TRBV9 with TRBJ1-2; D is unresolved. This CDR3 has 13 amino acids. From germline, CDR1 is SGDLS and CDR2 YYNGEE. Trimming took off 0 bases at V and 4 bases at J, with 7 bases between the two ends. The CDR3 DNA sequence: TGTGCCAGCAGCGTAGACTCCTCCTATGGCTACACCTTC. The encoded protein is CASSVDSSYGYTF.

The chain couples TRBV29-1 to TRBJ2-5; TRBD2 aligns across 8 bases. With 3 bases clipped from V and 5 bases from J, the junction kept 5 bases outside the gene matches. Germline lookup yields CDR1 SQVTM and CDR2 ANQGSEA. The CDR3 sequence is 13 residues long. The CDR3 loop reads CSVEAGGTETQYF. The DNA for the CDR3 is TGCAGCGTTGAGGCGGGGGGAACGGAGACCCAGTACTTC. The full variable domain, its missing parts supplied by reference TRBV29-1 and TRBJ2-5, is SAVISQKPSRDICQRGTSLTIQCQVDSQVTMMFWYRQQPGQSLTLIATANQGSEATYESGFVIDKFPISRPNLTFSTLTVSNMSPEDSSIYLCSVEAGGTETQYFGPGTRLLVL.

The chain joins TRBV12-3 or TRBV12-4 to TRBJ2-1; no clear D gene. This CDR3 region has 12 residues. Trimming left V 1 base short and J 10 bases short, with 8 bases between. The CDR3 here is CASSLVLAEQFF. The CDR3 DNA sequence: TGTGCCAGCAGTTTAGTCTTGGCAGAGCAGTTCTTC.

This clone occurred once. The gene calls are TRBV28 and TRBJ1-4; tentative D call: TRBD1 (5 bases). This CDR3 is 16 amino acids long. V dropped 1 base and J dropped 2 bases, with 11 bases sitting between them. CDR1 and CDR2 (germline): MDHEN, SYDVKM. The CDR3, as DNA: TGTGCCAGCAGTTTATTCGCAGGGAGGACTAATGAAAAACTGTTTTTT. Its protein is CASSLFAGRTNEKLFF.

The chain employs TRBV5-4 and TRBJ2-6; perhaps TRBD1 as D (5 bases). The CDR3 extends over 17 amino acids. Trimming took off 1 base at V and 2 bases at J, with 13 bases between the two ends. Per germline, CDR1 SGHNT and CDR2 YYREEE (reference sequence). The CDR3 loop is CASSLKRGLTGANVLTF. Here the CDR3 DNA reads TGTGCCAGCAGCTTGAAAAGGGGTTTGACTGGGGCCAACGTCCTGACTTTC.

V and J are TRBV11-3 and TRBJ2-3; 8 bases map to TRBD2. This CDR3 comprises 14 residues. From germline, CDR1 is SGHNT and CDR2 YENEEA. The trim removed 5 bases at V and 3 bases at J, leaving 4 bases unmatched. CDR3 amino acids: CASSPTSGTDTQYF. DNA of the CDR3: TGTGCCAGCAGCCCTACTAGCGGAACAGATACGCAGTATTTT.

This clone has just a few counts. The chain combines TRBV4-3 with TRBJ2-3; 9 nucleotides line up with TRBD2. The J segment lost 2 bases and the V segment lost 0 bases, leaving 6 bases of the junction unmatched. CDR1 is LGHNA and CDR2 is YSLEER in the germline V gene. This CDR3 region has 17 residues. As DNA, the CDR3 is TGCGCCAGCAGCCAAGATCAACCTAGCGGGGCCACAGATACGCAGTATTTT. This translates into CASSQDQPSGATDTQYF.

This chain connects TRBV7-2 to TRBJ1-5; a weak D match, TRBD1 (6 bases). Looked up from germline, CDR1 is SGHTA and CDR2 is FQGNSA. Between the trimmed V and J ends, which lost 2 bases and 3 bases, there was a span of 14 bases. The CDR3 consists of 16 residues. CDR3: CASSLTGPIPNQPQHF. The CDR3 DNA is TGTGCCAGCAGCTTAACAGGGCCCATCCCCAATCAGCCCCAGCATTTT.

The chain is built from TRBV27 and TRBJ1-1, with D perhaps TRBD1 (5 bases). In germline, CDR1 is MNHEY, CDR2 SMNVEV (reference sequence). The germline V and J ends were trimmed by 4 bases and 4 bases, with 19 bases remaining between them. The CDR3 has 16 amino acids. CDR3: CASSSRVGPLGTEAFF. The CDR3 nucleotides read TGTGCCAGCAGTTCCCGGGTGGGGCCCCTGGGCACTGAAGCTTTCTTT.

The chain has TRBV28 and TRBJ1-1, with 7 bases that match TRBD1. Trimming at V came to 4 bases and at J to 4 bases, leaving 12 bases not matched to a gene. This CDR3 comprises 16 residues. Per germline, CDR1 MDHEN and CDR2 SYDVKM. The CDR3 loop reads CASSSSTGYKGTEAFF. As DNA, the CDR3 is TGTGCCAGCAGTTCCTCGACAGGGTACAAGGGCACTGAAGCTTTCTTT. Full variable domain (missing parts from reference TRBV28 and TRBJ1-1): DVKVTQSSRYLVKRTGEKVFLECVQDMDHENMFWYRQDPGLGLRLIYFSYDVKMKEKGDIPEGYSVSREKKERFSLILESASTNQTSMYLCASSSSTGYKGTEAFFGQGTRLTVV.

The genes are TRBV9 and TRBJ2-7; TRBD1 matches at 11 bases. J gave up 3 bases and V 3 bases, and 5 bases lay outside the gene matches. Germline CDR1 is SGDLS and CDR2 is YYNGEE. The CDR3 sequence is 15 residues long. CDR3 nucleotides: TGTGCCAGCAGCGCCGGGACAGGGGGGTACTACGAGCAGTACTTC. Its protein is CASSAGTGGYYEQYF.

The chain links TRBV7-2 to TRBJ2-1, with TRBD1 matching over 7 bases. Per germline, CDR1 SGHTA and CDR2 FQGNSA. The CDR3 has 14 amino acids. Losses at the gene ends were 5 bases for V and 5 bases for J; bases not matched to a gene: 6. In nucleotides, the CDR3 is TGTGCCAGCAGCAAAGGACAGGCGGACAATGAGCAGTTCTTC. Protein sequence: CASSKGQADNEQFF.

In its sample, this clone was seen a few times. The chain recombines TRBV12-3 or TRBV12-4 with TRBJ1-2; D is unresolved. Trimming took 1 base from V and 7 from J, leaving 7 bases between them. The CDR3 is made up of 12 amino acids. This CDR3 is CASSLEGGGYTF. For the CDR3, the DNA is TGTGCCAGCAGTTTAGAGGGAGGTGGCTACACCTTC.

The chain joins TRBV18 to TRBJ1-1, with unresolved D. V gave up 0 bases and J gave up 10 bases, with 12 bases separating them. The germline gives CDR1 KGHSH, CDR2 LQKENI. The CDR3 has 13 residues. This chain's CDR3 is CASSPPSSETAFF. Written as DNA, the CDR3 is TGTGCCAGCTCACCACCTTCGAGCGAGACAGCTTTCTTT.

V and J are TRBV29-1 and TRBJ2-2, with 10 bases that match TRBD1. Germline V gene lookup returns CDR1 SQVTM and CDR2 ANQGSEA. V trimming: 6 bases; J trimming: 4 bases; junction bases outside the gene matches: 5. The CDR3 length is 14 residues. The DNA of the CDR3 is TGCAGCGTAGACAGGGGGCTTGTCACCGGGGAGCTGTTTTTT. Encoded protein: CSVDRGLVTGELFF.

This chain joins TRBV19 and TRBJ1-3; 10 bases match TRBD1. The CDR3 extends over 15 amino acids. J was trimmed by 0 bases and V by 9 bases; bases with no gene match: 5. Germline CDR1 reads LNHDA; CDR2 reads SQIVND (reference sequence). CDR3 protein: CASRDRGSSGNTIYF. The CDR3 region has the DNA TGTGCCAGCAGGGACAGGGGTTCCTCTGGAAACACCATATATTTT. Together with reference TRBV19 and TRBJ1-3, the CDR3 gives the full variable domain: DGGITQSPKYLFRKEGQNVTLSCEQNLNHDAMYWYRQDPGQGLRLIYYSQIVNDFQKGDIAEGYSVSREKKESFPLTVTSAQKNPTAFYLCASRDRGSSGNTIYFGEGSWLTVV.

CDR3 residues: CASSFQTGSNTGELFF. CDR3 DNA: TGTGCCAGCAGCTTCCAAACAGGGTCGAACACCGGGGAGCTGTTTTTT. V gene TRBV11-2 combines with J gene TRBJ2-2, with D possibly being TRBD1 (6 bases). V was shortened by 3 bases and J by 0 bases, with 11 bases between the two germline ends. This CDR3 region has 16 residues. Germline V gene data show CDR1 as SGHAT and CDR2 as FQNNGV.

V is TRBV2 and J is TRBJ1-2; weak D call: TRBD1 (5 bases). Germline CDR1 is SNHLY and CDR2 is FYNNEI. The CDR3 spans 13 residues. V was cut by 4 bases and J by 12 bases, with 18 bases left in between. The CDR3 coding sequence is TGTGCCAGCAGTGCCCAGGACAACCGGGAGAACACCTTC. Protein product: CASSAQDNRENTF.

This rearrangement joins TRBV19 to TRBJ1-2; D not certain. This CDR3 spans 13 amino acids. Germline CDR1 is LNHDA and CDR2 is SQIVND (reference sequence). V was pared by 2 bases and J by 8 bases, with 12 bases between. The CDR3 DNA sequence: TGTGCCAGTAGTATAAGGGAGAGATTAGGCTACACCTTC. Translated: CASSIRERLGYTF.

The CDR3 bases are TGTGCCAGCACAAGGCAGACAAATGAAAAACTGTTTTTT. This translates into CASTRQTNEKLFF. The chain carries TRBV2 and TRBJ1-4; D ambiguous. V was pared by 7 bases and J by 5 bases, with 11 bases between. Germline V gene data show CDR1 as SNHLY and CDR2 as FYNNEI. The CDR3 covers 13 residues.

The V and J genes are TRBV19 and TRBJ1-5, with 12 bases matching TRBD1. CDR1 is LNHDA and CDR2 is SQIVND in the germline V gene (reference sequence). V was pared by 6 bases and J by 6 bases, with 3 bases of the junction left unmatched. The CDR3 covers 14 residues. The CDR3 here is CASSGTGGGQPQHF. In DNA form, the CDR3 reads TGTGCCAGTAGCGGGACAGGGGGCGGTCAGCCCCAGCATTTT.

V usage is TRBV5-6 and J usage is TRBJ1-2; a weak D match, TRBD1 (6 bases). Germline values: CDR1 SGHDT, CDR2 YYEEEE. The germline V and J ends were trimmed by 7 bases and 5 bases, with 12 bases remaining between them. There are 12 residues in the CDR3. CDR3 protein: CASEATGYGYTF. The DNA of the CDR3 is TGTGCCAGCGAAGCGACAGGATATGGCTACACCTTC.

V is TRBV7-2 and J is TRBJ2-1; 12 nucleotides line up with TRBD2. V gave up 4 bases and J gave up 12 bases; unmatched junction bases: 13. This CDR3 is built from 16 residues. The germline V gene encodes CDR1 SGHTA and CDR2 FQGNSA. The CDR3 DNA is TGTGCCAGCAGCTCCCAGCAGGGACTAGCGGGTCTGGTGCAGTTCTTC. It codes for CASSSQQGLAGLVQFF.